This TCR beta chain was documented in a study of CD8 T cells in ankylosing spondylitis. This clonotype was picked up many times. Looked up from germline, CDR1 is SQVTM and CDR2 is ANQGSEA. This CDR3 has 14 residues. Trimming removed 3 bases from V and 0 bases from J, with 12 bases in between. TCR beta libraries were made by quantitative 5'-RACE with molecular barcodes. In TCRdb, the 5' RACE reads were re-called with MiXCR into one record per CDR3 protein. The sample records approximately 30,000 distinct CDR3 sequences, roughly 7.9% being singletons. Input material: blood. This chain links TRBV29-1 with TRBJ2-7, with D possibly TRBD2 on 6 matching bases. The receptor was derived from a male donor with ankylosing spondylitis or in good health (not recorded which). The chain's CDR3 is CSVESGRSSYEQYF. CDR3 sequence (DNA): TGCAGCGTTGAGAGCGGGCGCAGCTCCTACGAGCAGTACTTC.